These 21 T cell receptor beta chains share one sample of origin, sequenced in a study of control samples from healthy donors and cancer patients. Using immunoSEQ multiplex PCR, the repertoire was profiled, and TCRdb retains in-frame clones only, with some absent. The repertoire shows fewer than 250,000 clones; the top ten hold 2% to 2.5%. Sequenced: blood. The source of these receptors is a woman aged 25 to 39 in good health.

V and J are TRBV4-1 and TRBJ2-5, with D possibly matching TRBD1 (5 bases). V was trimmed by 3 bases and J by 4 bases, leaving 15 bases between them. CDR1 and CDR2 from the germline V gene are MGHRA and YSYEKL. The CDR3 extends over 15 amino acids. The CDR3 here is CASSQAVLRGETQYF. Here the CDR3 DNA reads TGCGCCAGCAGCCAGGCGGTGTTAAGGGGAGAGACCCAGTACTTC.

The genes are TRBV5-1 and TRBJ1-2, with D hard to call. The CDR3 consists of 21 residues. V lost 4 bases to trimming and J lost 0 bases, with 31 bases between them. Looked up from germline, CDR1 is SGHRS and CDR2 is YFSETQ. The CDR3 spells CASSGLITAENDQIPNYGYTF. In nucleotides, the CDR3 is TGCGCCAGCAGCGGGTTAATAACAGCAGAGAATGACCAAATCCCTAACTATGGCTACACCTTC.

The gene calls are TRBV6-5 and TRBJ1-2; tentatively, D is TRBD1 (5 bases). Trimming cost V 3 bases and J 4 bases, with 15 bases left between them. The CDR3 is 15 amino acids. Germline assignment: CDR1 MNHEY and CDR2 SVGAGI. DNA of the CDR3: TGTGCCAGCAGTTATAGGATCACAGGCATCTATGGCTACACCTTC. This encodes CASSYRITGIYGYTF.

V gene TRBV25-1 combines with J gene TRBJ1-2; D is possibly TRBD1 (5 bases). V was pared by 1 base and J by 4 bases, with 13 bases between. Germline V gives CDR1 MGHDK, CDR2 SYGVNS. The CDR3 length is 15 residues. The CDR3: CASSELESGIYGYTF. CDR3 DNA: TGTGCCAGCAGTGAATTAGAGTCAGGGATCTATGGCTACACCTTC.

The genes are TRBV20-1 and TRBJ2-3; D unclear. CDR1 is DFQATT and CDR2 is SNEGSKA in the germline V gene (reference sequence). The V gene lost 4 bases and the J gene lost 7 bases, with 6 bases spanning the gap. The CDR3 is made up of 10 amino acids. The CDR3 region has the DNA TGCAGTGCTAATACCTATACGCAGTATTTT. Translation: CSANTYTQYF.

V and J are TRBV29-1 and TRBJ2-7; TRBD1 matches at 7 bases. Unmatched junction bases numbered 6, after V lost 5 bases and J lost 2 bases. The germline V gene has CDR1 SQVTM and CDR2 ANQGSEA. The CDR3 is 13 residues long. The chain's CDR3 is CSVSRDSTYEQYF. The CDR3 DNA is TGCAGCGTTTCCCGGGACAGCACCTACGAGCAGTACTTC.

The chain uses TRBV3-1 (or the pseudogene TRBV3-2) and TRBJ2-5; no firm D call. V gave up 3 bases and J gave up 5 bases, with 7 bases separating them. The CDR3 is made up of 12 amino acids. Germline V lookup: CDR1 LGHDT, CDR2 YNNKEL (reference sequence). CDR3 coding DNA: TGTGCCAGCAGCCAGATCTCGGAGACCCAGTACTTC. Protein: CASSQISETQYF.

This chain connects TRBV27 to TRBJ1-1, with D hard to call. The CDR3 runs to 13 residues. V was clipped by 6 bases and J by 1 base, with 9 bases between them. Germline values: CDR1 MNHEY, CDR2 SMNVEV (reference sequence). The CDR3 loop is CASSHKANTEAFF. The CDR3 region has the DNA TGTGCCAGCAGCCACAAAGCGAACACTGAAGCTTTCTTT.

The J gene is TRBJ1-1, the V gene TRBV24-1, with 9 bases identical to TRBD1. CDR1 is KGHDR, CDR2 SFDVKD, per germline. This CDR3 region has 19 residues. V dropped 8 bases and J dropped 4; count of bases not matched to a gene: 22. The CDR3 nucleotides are TGTGCCACCAATGTCCCCGGGGAGAACAGGGGGCACGGTGGCACTGAAGCTTTCTTT. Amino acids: CATNVPGENRGHGGTEAFF.

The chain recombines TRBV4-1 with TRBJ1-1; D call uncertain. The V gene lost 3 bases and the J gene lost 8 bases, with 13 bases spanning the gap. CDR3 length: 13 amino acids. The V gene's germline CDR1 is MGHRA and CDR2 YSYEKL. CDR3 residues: CASSHEASREAFF. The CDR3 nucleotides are TGCGCCAGCAGCCACGAAGCCAGCAGGGAAGCTTTCTTT.

The CDR3 loop reads CASSQDQRQSREKLFF. As DNA, the CDR3 is TGTGCCAGCAGCCAAGACCAAAGACAGTCTCGCGAAAAACTGTTTTTT. V and J are TRBV4-2 and TRBJ1-4; possible D gene TRBD1, 5 bases. The CDR3 is 16 amino acids. Deletions cut 0 bases from V and 8 bases from J, with 16 bases between. Germline V gives CDR1 LGHNA, CDR2 YNFKEQ.

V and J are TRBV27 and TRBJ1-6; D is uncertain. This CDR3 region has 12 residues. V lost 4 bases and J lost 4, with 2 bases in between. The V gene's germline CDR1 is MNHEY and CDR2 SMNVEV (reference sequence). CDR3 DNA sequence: TGTGCCAGCAGTTCATATAATTCACCCCTCCACTTT. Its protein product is CASSSYNSPLHF.

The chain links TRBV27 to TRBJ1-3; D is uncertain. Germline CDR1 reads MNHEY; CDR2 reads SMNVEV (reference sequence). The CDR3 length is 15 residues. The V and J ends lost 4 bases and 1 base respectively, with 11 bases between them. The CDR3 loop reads CASSYGPNSGNTIYF. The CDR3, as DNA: TGTGCCAGCAGTTATGGGCCCAATTCTGGAAACACCATATATTTT.

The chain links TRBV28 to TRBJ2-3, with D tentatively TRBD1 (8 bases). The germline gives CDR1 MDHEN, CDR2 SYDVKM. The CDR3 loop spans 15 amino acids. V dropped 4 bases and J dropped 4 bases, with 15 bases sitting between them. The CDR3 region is CASSYRQGRADTQYF. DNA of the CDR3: TGTGCCAGCAGTTACCGACAGGGGAGGGCAGATACGCAGTATTTT.

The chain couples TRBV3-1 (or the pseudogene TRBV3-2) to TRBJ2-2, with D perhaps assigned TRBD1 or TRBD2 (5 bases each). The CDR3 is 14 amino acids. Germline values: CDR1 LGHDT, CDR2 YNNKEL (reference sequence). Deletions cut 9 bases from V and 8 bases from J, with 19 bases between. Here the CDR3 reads CASTFGTDIGELFF. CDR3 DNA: TGTGCCAGTACCTTCGGGACCGATATTGGGGAGCTGTTTTTT.

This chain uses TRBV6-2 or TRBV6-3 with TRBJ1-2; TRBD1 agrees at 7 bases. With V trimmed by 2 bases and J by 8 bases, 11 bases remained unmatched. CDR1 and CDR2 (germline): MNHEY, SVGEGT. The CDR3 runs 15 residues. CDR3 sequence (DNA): TGTGCCAGCAGTTACCGGATACAGGGGATTATGGGCTACACCTTC. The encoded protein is CASSYRIQGIMGYTF.

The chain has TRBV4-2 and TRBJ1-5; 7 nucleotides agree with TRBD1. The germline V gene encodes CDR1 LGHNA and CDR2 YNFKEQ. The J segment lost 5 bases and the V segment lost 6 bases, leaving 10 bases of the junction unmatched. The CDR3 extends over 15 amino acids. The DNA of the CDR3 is TGTGCCAGCAGAAAAAACAGGGGCGCGGATCAGCCCCAGCATTTT. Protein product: CASRKNRGADQPQHF.

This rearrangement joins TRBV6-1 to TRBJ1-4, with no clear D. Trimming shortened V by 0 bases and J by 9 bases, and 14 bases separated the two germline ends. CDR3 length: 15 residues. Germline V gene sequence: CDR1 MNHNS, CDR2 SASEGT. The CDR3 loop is CASSEAGIGPQKLFF. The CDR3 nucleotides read TGTGCCAGCAGTGAAGCGGGGATCGGTCCTCAAAAACTGTTTTTT.

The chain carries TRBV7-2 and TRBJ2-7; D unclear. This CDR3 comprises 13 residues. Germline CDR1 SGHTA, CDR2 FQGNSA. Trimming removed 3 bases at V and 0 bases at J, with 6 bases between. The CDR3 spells CASSFFTSYEQYF. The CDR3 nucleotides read TGTGCCAGCAGCTTTTTCACCTCCTACGAGCAGTACTTC.

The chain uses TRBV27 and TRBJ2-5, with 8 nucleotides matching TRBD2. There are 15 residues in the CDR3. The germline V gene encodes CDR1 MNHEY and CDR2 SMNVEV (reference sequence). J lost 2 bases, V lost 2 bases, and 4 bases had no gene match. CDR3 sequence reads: CASSLAGGPQETQYF. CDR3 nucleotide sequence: TGTGCCAGCAGTTTAGCGGGGGGCCCGCAAGAGACCCAGTACTTC.

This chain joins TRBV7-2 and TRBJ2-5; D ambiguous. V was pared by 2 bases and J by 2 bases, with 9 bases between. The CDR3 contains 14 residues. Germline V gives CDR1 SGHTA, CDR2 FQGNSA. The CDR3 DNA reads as TGTGCCAGCAGCTTAAACGGCTTGCAAGAGACCCAGTACTTC. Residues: CASSLNGLQETQYF.